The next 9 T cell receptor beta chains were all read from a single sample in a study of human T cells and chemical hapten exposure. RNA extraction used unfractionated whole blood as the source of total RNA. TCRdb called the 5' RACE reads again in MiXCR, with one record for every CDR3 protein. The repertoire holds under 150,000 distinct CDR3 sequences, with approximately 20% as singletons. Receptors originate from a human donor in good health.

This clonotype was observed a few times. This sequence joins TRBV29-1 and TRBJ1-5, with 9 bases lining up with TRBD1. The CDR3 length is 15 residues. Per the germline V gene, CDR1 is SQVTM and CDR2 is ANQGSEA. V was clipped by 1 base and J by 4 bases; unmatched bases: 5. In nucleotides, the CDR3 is TGCAGCGTTGAAGTCCCACAGGGGGCGAATCAGCCCCAGCATTTT. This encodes CSVEVPQGANQPQHF.

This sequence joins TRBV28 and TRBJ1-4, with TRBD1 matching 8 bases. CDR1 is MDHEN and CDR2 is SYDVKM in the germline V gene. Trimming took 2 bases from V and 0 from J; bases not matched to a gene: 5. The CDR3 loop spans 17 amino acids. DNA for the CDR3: TGTGCCAGCAGTTTAGGGGACAGGACTGCAACTAATGAAAAACTGTTTTTT. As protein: CASSLGDRTATNEKLFF.

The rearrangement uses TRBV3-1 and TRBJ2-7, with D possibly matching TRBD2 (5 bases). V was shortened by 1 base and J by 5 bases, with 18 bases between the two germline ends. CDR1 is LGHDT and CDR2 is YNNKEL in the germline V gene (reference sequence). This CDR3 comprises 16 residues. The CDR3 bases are TGTGCCAGCAGCCAAGCCCCCCGGAGAGGGAACCACGAGCAGTACTTC. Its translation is CASSQAPRRGNHEQYF.

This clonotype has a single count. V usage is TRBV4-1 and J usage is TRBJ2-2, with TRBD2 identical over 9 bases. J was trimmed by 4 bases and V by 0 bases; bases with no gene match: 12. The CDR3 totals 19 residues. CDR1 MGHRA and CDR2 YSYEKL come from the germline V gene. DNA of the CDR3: TGCGCCAGCAGCCAAGAATCGGCGGGAGGGCGAGCGACCACCGGGGAGCTGTTTTTT. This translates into CASSQESAGGRATTGELFF.

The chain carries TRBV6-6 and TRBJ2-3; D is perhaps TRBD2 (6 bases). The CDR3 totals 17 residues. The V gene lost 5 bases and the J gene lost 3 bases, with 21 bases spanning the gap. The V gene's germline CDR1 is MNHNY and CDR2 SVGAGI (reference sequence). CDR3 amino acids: CASSLRDSQPGTDTQYF. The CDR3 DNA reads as TGTGCCAGCAGTCTCCGGGACTCTCAGCCGGGGACAGATACGCAGTATTTT.

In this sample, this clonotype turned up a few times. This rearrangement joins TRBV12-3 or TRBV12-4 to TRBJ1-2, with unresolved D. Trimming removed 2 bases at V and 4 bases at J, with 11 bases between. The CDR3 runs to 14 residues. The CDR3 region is CASSLTLVSYGYTF. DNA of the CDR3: TGTGCCAGCAGTTTAACCCTAGTTAGCTATGGCTACACCTTC.

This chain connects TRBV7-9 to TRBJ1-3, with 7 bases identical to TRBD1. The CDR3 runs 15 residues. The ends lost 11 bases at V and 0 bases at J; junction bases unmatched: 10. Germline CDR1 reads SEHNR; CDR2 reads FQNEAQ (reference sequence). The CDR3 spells CAQEGGWGSGNTIYF. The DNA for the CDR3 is TGTGCCCAGGAAGGGGGCTGGGGCTCTGGAAACACCATATATTTT.

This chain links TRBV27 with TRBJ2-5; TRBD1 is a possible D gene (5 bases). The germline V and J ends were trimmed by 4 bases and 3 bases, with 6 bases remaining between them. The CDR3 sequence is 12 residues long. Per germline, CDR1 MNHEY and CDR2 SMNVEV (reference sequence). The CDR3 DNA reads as TGTGCCAGCAGTTCCAGGGAAGAGACCCAGTACTTC. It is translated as CASSSREETQYF.

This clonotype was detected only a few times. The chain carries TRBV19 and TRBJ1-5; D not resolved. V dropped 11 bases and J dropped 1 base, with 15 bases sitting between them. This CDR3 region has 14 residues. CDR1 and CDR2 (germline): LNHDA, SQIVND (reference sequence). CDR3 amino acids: CAAKRRESNQPQHF. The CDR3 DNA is TGTGCCGCGAAAAGGCGGGAGAGCAATCAGCCCCAGCATTTT.